A selection of T cell receptor beta chains follows, all from one sample in a study of CD8 T cells in ankylosing spondylitis. TCRdb passed the 5' RACE reads through MiXCR, listing each CDR3 protein once. The table has 250,000 or so distinct CDR3 sequences, 18% seen once. Sequenced: blood, either unsorted or a sorted T cell fraction (not recorded which). Receptors originate from a male donor with ankylosing spondylitis or in good health (not recorded which). Both conserved end residues are part of each CDR3. The D gene is left open where the match is weak. Expanded clones are given a class, and other clones once, few, many or no size at all.

j_call v_call d_call clone_size cdr3_nt cdr3_aa
TRBJ2-7 TRBV20-1 NA NA TGCAGTGCTAGAGACCCAGGGTTCCACGAGCAGTACTTC CSARDPGFHEQYF
TRBJ2-7 TRBV5-6 TRBD2 few TGTGCCAGCAGCTGGGGGACTAGCGCACTCTACGAGCAGTACTTC CASSWGTSALYEQYF
TRBJ2-1 TRBV11-2 TRBD2 few TGTGCCAGCAGCTTAGTGGGACTAGCGGGAGGGCCCGGGGATGAGCAGTTCTTC CASSLVGLAGGPGDEQFF
TRBJ2-1 TRBV4-2 NA many TGTGCCAGCAGCCGTCCCGGGACCCCCGGGGACAATGAGCAGTTCTTC CASSRPGTPGDNEQFF
TRBJ2-1 TRBV7-9 NA few TGTGCCAGCAGCTCCGCCAGCTACAATGAGCAGTTCTTC CASSSASYNEQFF
TRBJ2-3 TRBV20-1 NA few TGCAGTGCTACCAAAAGCGGGTACGATAGCACAGATACGCAGTATTTT CSATKSGYDSTDTQYF
TRBJ2-1 TRBV5-1 NA many TGCGCCAGCAGCTTGTCCGAGACACGCGCTTACAATGAGCAGTTCTTC CASSLSETRAYNEQFF
TRBJ1-4 TRBV15 NA NA TGTGCCACCAGCCTAGAAAATGAAAAACTGTTTTTT CATSLENEKLFF
TRBJ2-3 TRBV9 NA few TGTGCCAGCAGCGTAGCTCCTGGCGGGCCGAGCACAGATACGCAGTATTTT CASSVAPGGPSTDTQYF
TRBJ2-1 TRBV5-6 TRBD2 few TGTGCCAGCAGCGACAGAACGACTAGCGGGGCTTACAATGAGCAGTTCTTC CASSDRTTSGAYNEQFF
TRBJ1-2 TRBV29-1 TRBD1 many TGCAGCGGGACCGGAATACAGGGGGCGTACGGCTACACCTTC CSGTGIQGAYGYTF
TRBJ2-5 TRBV7-2 TRBD2 NA TGTGCCAGCAGCCCCGTGCCAGCGGGGCTCCAAGAGACCCAGTACTTC CASSPVPAGLQETQYF
TRBJ2-5 TRBV9 TRBD2 NA TGTGCCAGCAGCACCAACACCGGGACTAGCGGACAAGAGACCCAGTACTTC CASSTNTGTSGQETQYF
TRBJ1-1 TRBV29-1 NA few TGCAGCGCCCACGGGGGCATGAACACTGAAGCTTTCTTT CSAHGGMNTEAFF
TRBJ2-7 TRBV10-3 TRBD1 few TGTGCCATCAGACCCCAGGGGGAAGGCTACGAGCAGTACTTC CAIRPQGEGYEQYF
TRBJ2-7 TRBV4-3 TRBD2 many TGCGCCAGCAGCCAAGCCGGGACTAGCGACTACGAGCAGTACTTC CASSQAGTSDYEQYF
TRBJ1-2 TRBV29-1 NA many TGCAGCGTTGATAGGGGTTTTAACTATGGCTACACCTTC CSVDRGFNYGYTF
TRBJ2-2 TRBV6-1 NA NA TGTGCCAGCAGACCCCGGGACTCTAACACCGGGGAGCTGTTTTTT CASRPRDSNTGELFF
TRBJ2-7 TRBV12-3/TRBV12-4 TRBD1 NA TGTGCCAGCAGTCCCGACAGGGACGAGCAGTACTTC CASSPDRDEQYF
TRBJ2-7 TRBV7-9 TRBD2 few TGTGCCAGCAGCTTACAGCGGGAGGCCCTCTACGAGCAGTACTTC CASSLQREALYEQYF
TRBJ1-1 TRBV4-3 NA few TGCGCCAGCAGCCAAGATGGGAGGACTGAAGCTTTCTTT CASSQDGRTEAFF
TRBJ2-7 TRBV7-8 TRBD2 NA TGTGCCAGCAGCTGGGGACTAGCGGGTCTCTACGAGCAGTACTTC CASSWGLAGLYEQYF
TRBJ2-2 TRBV27 TRBD1 few TGTGCCAGCAGTTTGGGACAGGAGAACACCGGGGAGCTGTTTTTT CASSLGQENTGELFF
TRBJ1-5 TRBV6-5 NA NA TGTGCCAGCAGTTCGATCGCAGGAAGCAATCAGCCCCAGCATTTT CASSSIAGSNQPQHF
TRBJ2-7 TRBV28 TRBD2 NA TGTGCCAGCACCCCGGGCGGGGGGGACGAGCAGTACTTC CASTPGGGDEQYF
TRBJ1-1 TRBV20-1 NA NA TGCAGTGCTTTTTGGTTTAGTACAGGCACGACCGACCTGCTGGACACTGAAGCTTTCTTT CSAFWFSTGTTDLLDTEAFF
TRBJ1-1 TRBV12-3/TRBV12-4 NA NA TGTGCCAGCAGCTGGAATTCCGCGGCTTTCTTT CASSWNSAAFF
TRBJ2-3 TRBV4-1 TRBD2 few TGCGCCAGCAGCCCAACTAGCGCAGGTGGAGATACGCAGTATTTT CASSPTSAGGDTQYF
TRBJ2-7 TRBV5-6 NA NA TGTGCCAGCAGCTCCGTTGGGTCCCCCTCCTACGAGCAGTACTTC CASSSVGSPSYEQYF
TRBJ2-7 TRBV10-3 NA many TGTGCCATCAGTGAGGGGGGACAAAGCTCCTACGAGCAGTACTTC CAISEGGQSSYEQYF
TRBJ2-3 TRBV29-1 NA NA TGCAGCGTTGTTATGGTGGGAACAGATACGCAGTATTTT CSVVMVGTDTQYF
TRBJ2-5 TRBV12-3/TRBV12-4 NA many TGTGCCAGCAGAATCCATGAGCAAGAGACCCAGTACTTC CASRIHEQETQYF
TRBJ2-7 TRBV4-1 NA NA TGCGCCAGCAGCCAAGGGCTAGGGGAAAACGAGCAGTACTTC CASSQGLGENEQYF
TRBJ2-7 TRBV5-6 NA NA TGTGCCAGCAGCGCAGGGACTGGACCGCTATACGAGCAGTACTTC CASSAGTGPLYEQYF
TRBJ2-7 TRBV12-5 NA NA TGTGCTAGTGAGAACGGAGACTCCTACGAGCAGTACTTC CASENGDSYEQYF
TRBJ2-7 TRBV20-1 TRBD2 NA TGCAGTGCGTTGACTAGCGGGGCTTCCTACGAGCAGTACTTC CSALTSGASYEQYF
TRBJ2-3 TRBV10-3 TRBD1 NA TGTGCCATCAGTGGGGACCCGGGACAGGGGGCCACAGATACGCAGTATTTT CAISGDPGQGATDTQYF
TRBJ2-1 TRBV7-8 TRBD2 NA TGTGCCAGCAGTCGTAGCGGGGGAAGCTCCTACAATGAGCAGTTCTTC CASSRSGGSSYNEQFF
TRBJ1-2 TRBV9 TRBD1 NA TGTGCCAGCAGCGTAGCTAGGGACAGCAATGTCTATGGCTACACCTTC CASSVARDSNVYGYTF
TRBJ2-2 TRBV11-2 TRBD1 NA TGTGCCAGCAGCTTTCTAACAGGGGGAAATGTCGGGGAGCTGTTTTTT CASSFLTGGNVGELFF
TRBJ2-7 TRBV4-3 NA few TGCGCCAGCAGCCAAGATGTGACTACCCCTTACGAGCAGTACTTC CASSQDVTTPYEQYF
TRBJ2-5 TRBV6-1 TRBD2 few TGTGCCAGCAGTCTAAGGACTAGCGGGAGGGAAGAGACCCAGTACTTC CASSLRTSGREETQYF
TRBJ2-1 TRBV9 NA few TGTGCCAGCAGTTCAACCGGGGGCGCTGGAAATGAGCAGTTCTTC CASSSTGGAGNEQFF
TRBJ1-2 TRBV12-3/TRBV12-4 NA few TGTGCCAGCAGTTCCGACCAGCGGACAGTCAAGGACGGCTACACCTTC CASSSDQRTVKDGYTF
TRBJ2-7 TRBV24-1 NA NA TGTGCCACCAGTGAAAGAGGGTCGTACGAGCAGTACTTC CATSERGSYEQYF
TRBJ1-2 TRBV12-3/TRBV12-4 NA NA TGTGCCAGCAGTGATGGTATGGGGTTCTATGGCTACACCTTC CASSDGMGFYGYTF
TRBJ2-1 TRBV9 TRBD2 few TGTGCCAGCAGCGTAGATACGGGGGGCTCCTACAATGAGCAGTTCTTC CASSVDTGGSYNEQFF
TRBJ2-3 TRBV3-1 TRBD2 NA TGTGCCAGCTTCGCCGGGACTAGCGGGCCCAGCACAGATACGCAGTATTTT CASFAGTSGPSTDTQYF
TRBJ2-7 TRBV11-2 NA NA TGTGCCAGCAGCTTATACCTAGCGCCTACCTACGAGCAGTACTTC CASSLYLAPTYEQYF
TRBJ1-2 TRBV5-1 NA NA TGCGCCAGCAGCTTGGACGTATACTATGGCTACACCTTC CASSLDVYYGYTF
TRBJ2-2 TRBV29-1 TRBD1 few TGCAGCGTTCGGACAGGGGGTAGCACCGGGGAGCTGTTTTTT CSVRTGGSTGELFF
TRBJ2-7 TRBV20-1 TRBD2 NA TGCAGTGCTAGAGATAAGGGGACTAGCGGATACGAGCAGTACTTC CSARDKGTSGYEQYF
TRBJ2-7 TRBV27 NA many TGTGCCAGCAGTTCAAAAGTGTCGGGGCATACCTACGAGCAGTACTTC CASSSKVSGHTYEQYF
TRBJ2-2 TRBV29-1 NA many TGCAGCGTCGTCGGTAGCAACACCGGGGAGCTGTTTTTT CSVVGSNTGELFF